This T cell receptor beta chain derives from a study of blood T cell repertoires in COVID-19. Turning to the study itself: T cells, B-cell-depleted T cells, or PBMCs provided the cDNA or gDNA that served as material.

The authors' processing: Researchers report that nucleated cell counts were estimated from reference gene primer amplification. The protocol was immunoSEQ multiplex PCR, while the TCRdb copy is restricted to in-frame clones and leaves out a portion. The V and J calls and the clone size are those of that table, but D and trimming were determined from the DNA. The data hold fewer than 45,000 clones, with 90% observed a single time. The V and J ends lost 3 bases and 1 base respectively, with 10 bases between them. CDR3 size: 15 residues. Germline-derived CDR1 and CDR2 are MDHEN and SYDVKM. The TCR was taken from a man between 60 and 75 years old with active or convalescent COVID-19. The rearrangement joins TRBV28 to TRBJ1-5; a possible D gene is TRBD1 (6 bases). Specimen: peripheral blood. For the CDR3, the DNA is TGTGCCAGCAGTTTCAACAGGGCAAGCAATCAGCCCCAGCATTTT. Its protein product is CASSFNRASNQPQHF.